This TCR beta chain originates from a study of blood T cell repertoires in COVID-19. Study details: In each case, the material was cDNA or gDNA derived from T cells, B-cell-depleted T cells, or PBMCs.

Data came from immunoSEQ multiplex PCR; TCRdb stores just in-frame clones and leaves some out. Altogether about 240,000 clones are present, 87% being singletons, with the ten largest covering roughly 7.8%. The sequencing sample was made of peripheral blood. The clonotype comes from a man aged 55 to 70 who had recovered from COVID-19.

The chain's CDR3 is CASSVGGGAGEQFF. CDR3 DNA: TGTGCCAGCAGCGTTGGCGGGGGGGCCGGTGAGCAGTTCTTC. The rearrangement joins TRBV9 to TRBJ2-1; 9 positions agree with TRBD2. Germline assignment: CDR1 SGDLS and CDR2 YYNGEE. This CDR3 has 14 residues. The ends lost 2 bases at V and 9 bases at J; junction bases unmatched: 6.